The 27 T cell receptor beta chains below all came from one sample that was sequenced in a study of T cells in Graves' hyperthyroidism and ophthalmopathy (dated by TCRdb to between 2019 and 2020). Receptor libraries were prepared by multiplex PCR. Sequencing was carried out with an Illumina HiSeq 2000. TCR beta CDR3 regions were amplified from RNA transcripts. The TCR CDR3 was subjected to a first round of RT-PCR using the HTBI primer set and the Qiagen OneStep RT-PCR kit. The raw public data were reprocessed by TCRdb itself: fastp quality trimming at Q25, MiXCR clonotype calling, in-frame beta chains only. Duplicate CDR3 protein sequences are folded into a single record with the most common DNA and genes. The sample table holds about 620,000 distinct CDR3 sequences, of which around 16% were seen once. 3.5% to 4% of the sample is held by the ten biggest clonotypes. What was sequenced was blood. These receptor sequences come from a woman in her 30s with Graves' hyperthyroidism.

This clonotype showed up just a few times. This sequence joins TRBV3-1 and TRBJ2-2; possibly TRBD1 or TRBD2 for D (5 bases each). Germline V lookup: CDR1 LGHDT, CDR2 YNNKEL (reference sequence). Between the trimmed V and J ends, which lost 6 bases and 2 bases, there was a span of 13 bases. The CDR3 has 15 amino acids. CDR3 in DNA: TGTGCCAGCAGGAGATCGAGGGGTAACACCGGGGAGCTGTTTTTT. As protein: CASRRSRGNTGELFF. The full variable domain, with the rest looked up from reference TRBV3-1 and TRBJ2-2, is DTAVSQTPKYLVTQMGNDKSIKCEQNLGHDTMYWYKQDSKKFLKIMFSYNNKELIINETVPNRFSPKSPDKAHLNLHINSLELGDSAVYFCASRRSRGNTGELFFGEGSRLTVL.

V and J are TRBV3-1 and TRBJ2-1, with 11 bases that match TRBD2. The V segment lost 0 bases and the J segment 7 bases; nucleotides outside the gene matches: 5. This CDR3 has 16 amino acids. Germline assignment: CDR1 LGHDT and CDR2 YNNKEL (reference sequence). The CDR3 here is CASSQEVAGGLNEQFF. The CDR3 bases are TGTGCCAGCAGCCAAGAAGTAGCGGGAGGGTTGAATGAGCAGTTCTTC.

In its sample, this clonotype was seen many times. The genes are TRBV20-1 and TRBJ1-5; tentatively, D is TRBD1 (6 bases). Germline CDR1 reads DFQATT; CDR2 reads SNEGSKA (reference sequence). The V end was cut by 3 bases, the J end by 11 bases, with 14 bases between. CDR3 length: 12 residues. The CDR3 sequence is CSASLQGRSQHF. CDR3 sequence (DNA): TGCAGTGCTAGCCTACAGGGCAGGTCCCAGCATTTT.

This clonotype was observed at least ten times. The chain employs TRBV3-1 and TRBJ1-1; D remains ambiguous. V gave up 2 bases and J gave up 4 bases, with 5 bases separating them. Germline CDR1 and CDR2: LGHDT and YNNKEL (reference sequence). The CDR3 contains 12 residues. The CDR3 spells CASSQWGTEAFF. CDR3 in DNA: TGTGCCAGCAGCCAATGGGGCACTGAAGCTTTCTTT. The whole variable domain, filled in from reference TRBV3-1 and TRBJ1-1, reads DTAVSQTPKYLVTQMGNDKSIKCEQNLGHDTMYWYKQDSKKFLKIMFSYNNKELIINETVPNRFSPKSPDKAHLNLHINSLELGDSAVYFCASSQWGTEAFFGQGTRLTVV.

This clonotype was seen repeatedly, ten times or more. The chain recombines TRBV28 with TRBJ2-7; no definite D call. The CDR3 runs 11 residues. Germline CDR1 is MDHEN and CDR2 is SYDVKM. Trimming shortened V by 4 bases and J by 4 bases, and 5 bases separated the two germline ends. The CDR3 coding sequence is TGTGCCAGCAGTTCAGAATACGAGCAGTACTTC. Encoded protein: CASSSEYEQYF.

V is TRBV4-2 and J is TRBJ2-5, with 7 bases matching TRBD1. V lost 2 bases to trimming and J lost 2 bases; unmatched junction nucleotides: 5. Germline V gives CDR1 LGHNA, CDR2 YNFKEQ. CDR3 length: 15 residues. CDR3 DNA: TGTGCCAGCAGCCAATTACCGGGACAGCAAGAGACCCAGTACTTC. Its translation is CASSQLPGQQETQYF.

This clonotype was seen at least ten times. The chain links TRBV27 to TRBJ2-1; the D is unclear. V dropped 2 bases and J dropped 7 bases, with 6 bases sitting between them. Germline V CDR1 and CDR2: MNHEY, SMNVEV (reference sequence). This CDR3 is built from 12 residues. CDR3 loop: CASSLPGNEQFF. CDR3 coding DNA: TGTGCCAGCAGTTTACCCGGGAATGAGCAGTTCTTC.

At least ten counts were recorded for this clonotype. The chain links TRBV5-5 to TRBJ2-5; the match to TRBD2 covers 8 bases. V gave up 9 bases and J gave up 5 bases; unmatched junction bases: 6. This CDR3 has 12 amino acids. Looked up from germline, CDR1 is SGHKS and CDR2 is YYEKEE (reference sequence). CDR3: CATSTSVETQYF. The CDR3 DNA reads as TGTGCCACCTCGACTAGCGTCGAGACCCAGTACTTC.

The DNA for the CDR3 is TGTGCCAGCCTTATAGGGACCGGGGAGCTGTTTTTT. This translates into CASLIGTGELFF. V usage is TRBV6-2 or TRBV6-3 and J usage is TRBJ2-2; D unresolved. Germline V gene sequence: CDR1 MNHEY, CDR2 SVGEGT. The V and J ends lost 8 bases and 5 bases respectively, with 9 bases between them. The CDR3 runs to 12 residues.

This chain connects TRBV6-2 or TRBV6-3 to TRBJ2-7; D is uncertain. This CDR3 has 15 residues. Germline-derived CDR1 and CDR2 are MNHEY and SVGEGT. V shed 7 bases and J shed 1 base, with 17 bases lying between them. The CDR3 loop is CASTNPRTPSYEQYF. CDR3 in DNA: TGTGCCAGCACCAATCCTCGAACCCCGTCCTACGAGCAGTACTTC.

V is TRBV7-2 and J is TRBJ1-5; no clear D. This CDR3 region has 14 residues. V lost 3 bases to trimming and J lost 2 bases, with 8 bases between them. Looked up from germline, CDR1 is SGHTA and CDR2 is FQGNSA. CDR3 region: CASSFQPGNQPQHF. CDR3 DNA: TGTGCCAGCAGCTTTCAGCCAGGCAATCAGCCCCAGCATTTT. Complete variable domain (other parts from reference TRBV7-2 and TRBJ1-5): GAGVSQSPSNKVTEKGKDVELRCDPISGHTALYWYRQSLGQGLEFLIYFQGNSAPDKSGLPSDRFSAERTGGSVSTLTIQRTQQEDSAVYLCASSFQPGNQPQHFGDGTRLSIL.

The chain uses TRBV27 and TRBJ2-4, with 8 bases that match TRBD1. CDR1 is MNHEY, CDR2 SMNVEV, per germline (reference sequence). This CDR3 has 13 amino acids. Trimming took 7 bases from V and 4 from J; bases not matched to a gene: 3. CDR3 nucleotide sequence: TGTGCCAGCACAGACAGGGGAAAAAACATTCAGTACTTC. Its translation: CASTDRGKNIQYF.

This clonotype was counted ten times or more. The DNA of the CDR3 is TGCAGTGCTAGTGCAGGGGGCAGCGGGATCACTGAAGCTTTCTTT. It is translated as CSASAGGSGITEAFF. V usage is TRBV20-1 and J usage is TRBJ1-1, with TRBD1 identical over 8 bases. The CDR3 is 15 residues long. V shed 3 bases, J shed 4 bases, and the junction held 10 bases outside the gene matches. Germline V gene sequence: CDR1 DFQATT, CDR2 SNEGSKA (reference sequence).

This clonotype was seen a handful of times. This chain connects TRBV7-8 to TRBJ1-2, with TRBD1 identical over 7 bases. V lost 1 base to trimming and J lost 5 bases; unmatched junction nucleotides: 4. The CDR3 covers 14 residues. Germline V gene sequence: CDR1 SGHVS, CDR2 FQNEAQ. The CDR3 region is CASSLGQGDYGYTF. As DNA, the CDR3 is TGTGCCAGCAGCTTAGGGCAGGGGGATTATGGCTACACCTTC. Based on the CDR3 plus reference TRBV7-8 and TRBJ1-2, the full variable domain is GAGVSQSPRYKVAKRGQDVALRCDPISGHVSLFWYQQALGQGPEFLTYFQNEAQLDKSGLPSDRFFAERPEGSVSTLKIQRTQQEDSAVYLCASSLGQGDYGYTFGSGTRLTVV.

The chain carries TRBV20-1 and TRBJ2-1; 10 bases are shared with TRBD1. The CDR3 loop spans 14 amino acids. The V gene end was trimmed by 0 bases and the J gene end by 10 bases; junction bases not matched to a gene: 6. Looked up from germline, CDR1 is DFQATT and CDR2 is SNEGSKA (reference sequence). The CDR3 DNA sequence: TGCAGTGCTAGAGATCAGGGACAGGGGAGCGAGCAGTTCTTC. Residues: CSARDQGQGSEQFF.

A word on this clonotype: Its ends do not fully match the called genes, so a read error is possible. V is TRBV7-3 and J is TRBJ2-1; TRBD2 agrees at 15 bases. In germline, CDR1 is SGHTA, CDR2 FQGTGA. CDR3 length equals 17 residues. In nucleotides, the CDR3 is TGCGCCAGCAGCCATGGACTAGCGGGAGGGATATACAATGAGCAGTTCTTC. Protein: CASSHGLAGGIYNEQFF.

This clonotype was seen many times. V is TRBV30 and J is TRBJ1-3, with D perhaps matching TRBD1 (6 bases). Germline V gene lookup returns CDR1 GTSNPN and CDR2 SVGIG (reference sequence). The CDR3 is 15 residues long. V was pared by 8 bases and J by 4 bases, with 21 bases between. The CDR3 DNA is TGTGCCAGTACACCCCGCCAGGGGTCGGGAAACACCATATATTTT. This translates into CASTPRQGSGNTIYF.

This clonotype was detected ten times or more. CDR3 protein: CASSSLRARAFF. The CDR3 nucleotides are TGTGCCAGCAGCTCGCTCAGGGCCCGAGCTTTCTTT. The chain employs TRBV28 and TRBJ1-1, with a possible D match to TRBD1 (5 bases). V dropped 6 bases and J dropped 10 bases, with 15 bases sitting between them. The CDR3 loop spans 12 amino acids. CDR1 is MDHEN and CDR2 is SYDVKM in the germline V gene.

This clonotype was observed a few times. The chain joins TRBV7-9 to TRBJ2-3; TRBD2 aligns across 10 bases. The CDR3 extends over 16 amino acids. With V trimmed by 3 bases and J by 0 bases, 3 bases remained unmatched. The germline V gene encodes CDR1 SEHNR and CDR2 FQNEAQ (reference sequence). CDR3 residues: CASSLGLAYSTDTQYF. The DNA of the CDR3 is TGTGCCAGCAGCTTGGGACTAGCGTATAGCACAGATACGCAGTATTTT.

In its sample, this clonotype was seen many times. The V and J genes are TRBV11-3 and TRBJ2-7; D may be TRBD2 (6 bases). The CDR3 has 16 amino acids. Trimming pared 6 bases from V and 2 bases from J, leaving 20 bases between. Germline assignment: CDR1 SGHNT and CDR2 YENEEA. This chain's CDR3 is CASSSRPPGLTYEQYF. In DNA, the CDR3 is TGTGCCAGCAGTTCCCGCCCACCGGGACTTACCTACGAGCAGTACTTC.

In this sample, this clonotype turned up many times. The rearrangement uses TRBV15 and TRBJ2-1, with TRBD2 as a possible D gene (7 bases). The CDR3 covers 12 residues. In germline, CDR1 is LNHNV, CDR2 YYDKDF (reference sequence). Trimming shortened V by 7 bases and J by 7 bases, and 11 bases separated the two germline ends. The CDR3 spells CATKQGGNEQFF. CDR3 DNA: TGTGCCACCAAACAGGGAGGGAATGAGCAGTTCTTC. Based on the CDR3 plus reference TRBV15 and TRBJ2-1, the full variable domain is DAMVIQNPRYQVTQFGKPVTLSCSQTLNHNVMYWYQQKSSQAPKLLFHYYDKDFNNEADTPDNFQSRRPNTSFCFLDIRSPGLGDTAMYLCATKQGGNEQFFGPGTRLTVL.

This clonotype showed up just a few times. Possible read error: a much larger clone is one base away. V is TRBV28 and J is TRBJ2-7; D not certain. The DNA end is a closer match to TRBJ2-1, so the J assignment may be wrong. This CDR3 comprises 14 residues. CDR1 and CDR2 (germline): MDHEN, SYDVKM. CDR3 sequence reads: CASRWVANSYEQFF. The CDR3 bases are TGTGCCAGCCGTTGGGTGGCGAACTCCTACGAGCAGTTCTTC.

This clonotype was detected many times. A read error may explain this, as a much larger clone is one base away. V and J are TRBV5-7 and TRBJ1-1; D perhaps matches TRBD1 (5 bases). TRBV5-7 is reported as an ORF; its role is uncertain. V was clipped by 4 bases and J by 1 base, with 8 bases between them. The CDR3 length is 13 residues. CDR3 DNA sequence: TGTGCCAGCAGCCGACAGAGGAACACTGAAGCTTTCTTT. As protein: CASSRQRNTEAFF.

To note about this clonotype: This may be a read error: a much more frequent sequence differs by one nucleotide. DNA of the CDR3: TGTGCCATCTGGGACAGCTACGAGCAGTACTTC. Translating it yields CAIWDSYEQYF. The rearrangement joins TRBV6-1 to TRBJ2-7; 7 positions match TRBD1. V lost 10 bases to trimming and J lost 3 bases; unmatched junction nucleotides: 3. The CDR3 runs to 11 residues. Per the germline V gene, CDR1 is MNHNS and CDR2 is SASEGT.

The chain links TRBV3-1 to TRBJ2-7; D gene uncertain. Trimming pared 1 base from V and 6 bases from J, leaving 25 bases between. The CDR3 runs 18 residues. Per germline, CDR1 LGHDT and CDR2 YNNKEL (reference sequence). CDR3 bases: TGTGCCAGCAGCCAAGTTCTCAAGGTCGGCCAGTCGAAAACCGAGCAGTACTTC. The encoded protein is CASSQVLKVGQSKTEQYF.

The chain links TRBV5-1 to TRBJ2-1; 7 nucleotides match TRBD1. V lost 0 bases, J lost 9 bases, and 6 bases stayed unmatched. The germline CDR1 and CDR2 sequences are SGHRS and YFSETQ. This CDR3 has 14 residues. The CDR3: CASSLGQGHPEQFF. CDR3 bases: TGCGCCAGCAGCTTGGGACAGGGACACCCTGAGCAGTTCTTC.

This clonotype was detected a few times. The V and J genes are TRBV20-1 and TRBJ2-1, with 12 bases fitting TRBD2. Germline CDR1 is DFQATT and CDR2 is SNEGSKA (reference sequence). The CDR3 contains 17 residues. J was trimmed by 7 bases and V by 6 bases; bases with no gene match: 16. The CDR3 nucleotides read TGCAGTGCGAAGGGGATACTGACTAGCGGGAGTGGGAATGAGCAGTTCTTC. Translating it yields CSAKGILTSGSGNEQFF.